This TCR beta chain originates from a study of beta chain features in type 1 diabetes. As regards this clone: Its antigen is currently unknown.

V was pared by 0 bases and J by 0 bases, with 15 bases between. CDR1 SGHVS and CDR2 FQNEAQ come from the germline V gene. The CDR3 loop spans 19 amino acids. General observations from the study: Type 1 diabetes patients had TCRB CDR3s that were shorter (moderately but significantly so) in all four CD4+ subsets.

What was sequenced were expressed TCRB transcripts, since all of the isolated RNA had been reverse transcribed. Using immunoSEQ multiplex PCR, the repertoire was profiled, and TCRdb retains in-frame clones only, with some absent. The data show approximately 17,000 clones, less than 85% seen once. This sequence originates from a young man with type 1 diabetes. The sequencing sample was made of stem cell memory CD4+ T cells from blood. The V gene is TRBV7-8, the J gene TRBJ2-6, with a weak D call TRBD1 (5 bases). DNA for the CDR3: TGTGCCAGCAGCTTAGCGGGGCCAGTGGGTAGCTCTGGGGCCAACGTCCTGACTTTC. Translation: CASSLAGPVGSSGANVLTF.